The clone carrying this T cell receptor (beta chain) was recorded at least ten times. Its antigen is unknown. Germline assignment: CDR1 SGHTA and CDR2 FQGNSA. J gave up 4 bases and V 3 bases, and 4 bases lay outside the gene matches. The CDR3 has 14 amino acids. The data are from a study of identical twins. Study-wide results and limits: Insertions ran lower in abundant cord blood beta clonotypes, though not in memory repertoires.

TCRdb itself ran the 5' RACE reads through MiXCR, one entry per CDR3 protein. This table holds approximately 230,000 distinct CDR3 sequences, over 11% found once. In every case, the donor was a healthy Caucasian. The V and J genes are TRBV7-2 and TRBJ2-3, with TRBD2 matching 7 bases. Input material: memory (CD45RO+) T cells sorted from blood. The receptor's source is a woman between 18 and 29 years old in good health. In nucleotides, the CDR3 is TGTGCCAGCAGCTTGGGAGGGCCCCCAGATACGCAGTATTTT. Protein product: CASSLGGPPDTQYF. Together with reference TRBV7-2 and TRBJ2-3, the CDR3 gives the full variable domain: GAGVSQSPSNKVTEKGKDVELRCDPISGHTALYWYRQSLGQGLEFLIYFQGNSAPDKSGLPSDRFSAERTGGSVSTLTIQRTQQEDSAVYLCASSLGGPPDTQYFGPGTRLTVL.